The 22 T cell receptor beta chains in this list originate from one sample, sequenced in a study of CD8 T cells in ankylosing spondylitis. In TCRdb, the 5' RACE reads were re-called with MiXCR into one record per CDR3 protein. Among tens of thousands of distinct CDR3 sequences listed, over 6.5% were seen once. The sequencing input was blood. The receptors come from a male donor with ankylosing spondylitis or in good health (not recorded which).

This clonotype turned up a few times. The chain combines TRBV28 with TRBJ2-7; D may match TRBD1 or TRBD2 (5 bases each). The CDR3 has 14 amino acids. Deletions cut 2 bases from V and 3 bases from J, with 11 bases between. Germline-derived CDR1 and CDR2 are MDHEN and SYDVKM. CDR3 DNA sequence: TGTGCCAGCAGTTTACCAGGGAGATTCTACGAGCAGTACTTC. Its translation is CASSLPGRFYEQYF.

In this sample, this clonotype turned up a few times. The gene calls are TRBV27 and TRBJ2-4; D is ambiguous. V was pared by 6 bases and J by 0 bases, with 9 bases between. The germline gives CDR1 MNHEY, CDR2 SMNVEV (reference sequence). This CDR3 has 14 residues. The CDR3 DNA follows: TGTGCCAGCAGGAGCAGGTTAGCCAAAAACATTCAGTACTTC. Translated, it gives CASRSRLAKNIQYF.

This clonotype turned up a few times. This sequence joins TRBV6-2 or TRBV6-3 and TRBJ2-3, with 8 bases that match TRBD2. The CDR3 sequence is 15 residues long. Trimming took 6 bases from V and 1 from J; bases not matched to a gene: 6. The germline gives CDR1 MNHEY, CDR2 SVGEGT. CDR3 sequence reads: CASRNSGMGTDTQYF. CDR3 DNA sequence: TGTGCCAGCAGGAATAGCGGGATGGGCACAGATACGCAGTATTTT.

By share of the sample, this clonotype is medium-sized. This chain uses TRBV5-1 with TRBJ2-2; TRBD2 matches 9 bases. Germline CDR1 SGHRS, CDR2 YFSETQ. This CDR3 contains 17 residues. The V gene end was trimmed by 0 bases and the J gene end by 6 bases; junction bases not matched to a gene: 9. In nucleotides, the CDR3 is TGCGCCAGCAGCTTGGTTAGCGGGAGTGCCTACGCCGGGGAGCTGTTTTTT. It translates to CASSLVSGSAYAGELFF.

The chain uses TRBV10-3 and TRBJ2-2; unclear D gene. Trimming cost V 4 bases and J 4 bases, with 7 bases left between them. The CDR3 runs 13 residues. Per the germline V gene, CDR1 is ENHRY and CDR2 is SYGVKD. The CDR3 loop is CAISGSRTGELFF. The CDR3 region has the DNA TGTGCCATCAGTGGGTCACGCACCGGGGAGCTGTTTTTT.

In its sample, this clonotype was seen a few times. The CDR3 region is CASSSTSGNTGELFF. The CDR3 region has the DNA TGCGCCAGCAGCTCGACTAGCGGCAACACCGGGGAGCTGTTTTTT. This chain joins TRBV10-2 and TRBJ2-2; 9 bases are shared with TRBD2. CDR3 size: 15 residues. V trimming: 6 bases; J trimming: 2 bases; junction bases outside the gene matches: 4. Per the germline V gene, CDR1 is WSHSY and CDR2 is SAAADI.

The V call is TRBV11-3, the J call TRBJ2-1; 8 nucleotides match TRBD2. Trimming took 0 bases from V and 6 from J; bases not matched to a gene: 4. Germline CDR1 and CDR2: SGHNT and YENEEA. The CDR3 extends over 15 amino acids. In DNA, the CDR3 is TGTGCCAGCAGCTTAGACGGGAGGGCCGGCAATGAGCAGTTCTTC. Residues: CASSLDGRAGNEQFF.

A note on this clonotype: Mismatch with germline at one junction end may stem from a read error. The chain employs TRBV7-9 and TRBJ1-5; D is ambiguous. The germline gives CDR1 SEHNR, CDR2 FQNEAQ (reference sequence). The CDR3 contains 12 residues. The CDR3: CTSGYGNQPQHF. The CDR3 coding sequence is TGTACCAGCGGTTATGGCAATCAGCCCCAGCATTTT.

CDR3 residues: CASSLTGAGTGELFF. The CDR3 nucleotides read TGTGCCAGCAGCTTGACAGGGGCCGGCACCGGGGAGCTGTTTTTT. The chain couples TRBV7-3 to TRBJ2-2; 8 nucleotides align to TRBD1. The CDR3 is 15 residues long. Germline V gene lookup returns CDR1 SGHTA and CDR2 FQGTGA. Unmatched junction bases numbered 4, after V lost 3 bases and J lost 4 bases. Variable domain in full (rest from reference TRBV7-3 and TRBJ2-2): GAGVSQTPSNKVTEKGKYVELRCDPISGHTALYWYRQSLGQGPEFLIYFQGTGAADDSGLPNDRFFAVRPEGSVSTLKIQRTERGDSAVYLCASSLTGAGTGELFFGEGSRLTVL.

This chain uses TRBV4-3 with TRBJ1-5; D not certain. This CDR3 has 13 residues. Germline V CDR1 and CDR2: LGHNA, YSLEER. V lost 2 bases and J 0 bases, leaving 2 bases between the germline ends. CDR3 loop: CASSQNSNQPQHF. The CDR3 coding sequence is TGCGCCAGCAGCCAAAATAGCAATCAGCCCCAGCATTTT.

The J gene is TRBJ1-2, the V gene TRBV7-2, with D hard to call. The ends were cut back, 5 bases at V and 6 bases at J, with 19 bases in the middle. The CDR3 sequence is 15 residues long. CDR1 is SGHTA, CDR2 FQGNSA, per germline. The CDR3 bases are TGTGCCAGCAGCCCAAGCCGGTTGTCTCTAGATGGCTACACCTTC. This codes for CASSPSRLSLDGYTF.

The chain employs TRBV12-3 or TRBV12-4 and TRBJ2-1; the D is unclear. This CDR3 has 13 residues. V lost 4 bases, J lost 9 bases, and 13 bases lay in between. The CDR3 protein is CASSSGSLGEQFF. The DNA of the CDR3 is TGTGCCAGCAGTTCGGGCAGCCTCGGTGAGCAGTTCTTC.

This clonotype has only a few counts. The CDR3 sequence: CASSSGTGGYNIQYF. For the CDR3, the DNA is TGTGCCAGCAGTTCCGGGACAGGGGGATATAACATTCAGTACTTC. The rearrangement uses TRBV27 and TRBJ2-4; 11 bases map to TRBD1. This CDR3 is built from 15 residues. CDR1 MNHEY and CDR2 SMNVEV come from the germline V gene (reference sequence). The V gene end was trimmed by 4 bases and the J gene end by 7 bases; junction bases not matched to a gene: 6.

At least ten counts were recorded for this clonotype. The chain recombines TRBV28 with TRBJ2-5, with no clear D. CDR1 and CDR2 from the germline V gene are MDHEN and SYDVKM. The CDR3 sequence is 12 residues long. With 5 bases removed from V and 3 bases from J, the gap between germline ends came to 7 bases. CDR3 DNA sequence: TGTGCCAGCAGTGAAAACGAAGAGACCCAGTACTTC. It translates to CASSENEETQYF.

This clonotype was seen only a few times. The chain combines TRBV4-3 with TRBJ2-7; D not certain. The V gene's germline CDR1 is LGHNA and CDR2 YSLEER. Trimming removed 0 bases at V and 1 base at J, with 7 bases between. This CDR3 contains 14 residues. CDR3 amino acids: CASSQDLLSYEQYF. CDR3 nucleotides: TGCGCCAGCAGCCAAGATCTGCTTTCCTACGAGCAGTACTTC.

The chain is built from TRBV28 and TRBJ2-3, with D possibly matching TRBD2 (5 bases). Germline V lookup: CDR1 MDHEN, CDR2 SYDVKM. The CDR3 runs 16 residues. V gave up 5 bases and J gave up 3 bases, with 18 bases separating them. CDR3 nucleotides: TGTGCCAGCAGTACGATCAAGGGAGAGCTGACAGATACGCAGTATTTT. Encoded protein: CASSTIKGELTDTQYF.

The rearrangement links TRBV20-1 to TRBJ2-3; 8 bases are a match to TRBD2. The trim removed 3 bases at V and 5 bases at J, leaving 10 bases unmatched. Germline-derived CDR1 and CDR2 are DFQATT and SNEGSKA (reference sequence). The CDR3 length is 15 residues. The CDR3 nucleotides are TGCAGTGCTAGGATCCGGGAGGGCCGGGGAGATACGCAGTATTTT. This translates into CSARIREGRGDTQYF.

This clonotype was found many times. This chain uses TRBV5-6 with TRBJ2-7; no reliable D call. Trimming pared 1 base from V and 5 bases from J, leaving 7 bases between. Per the germline V gene, CDR1 is SGHDT and CDR2 is YYEEEE. The CDR3 sequence is 12 residues long. The CDR3 sequence is CASSLSSDEQYF. The CDR3 DNA sequence: TGTGCCAGCAGCTTGTCTAGTGACGAGCAGTACTTC.

This clonotype was picked up a small number of times. The chain employs TRBV15 and TRBJ2-7, with D possibly called TRBD1 or TRBD2 (5 bases each). Germline values: CDR1 LNHNV, CDR2 YYDKDF (reference sequence). This CDR3 is 14 amino acids long. Trimming shortened V by 4 bases and J by 2 bases, and 12 bases separated the two germline ends. CDR3 residues: CATSINRGPYEQYF. CDR3 nucleotides: TGTGCCACCAGCATAAACCGGGGCCCCTACGAGCAGTACTTC.

The CDR3 sequence is CASTTVGFSNQPQHF. The CDR3 DNA is TGTGCCAGCACCACCGTAGGTTTTAGCAATCAGCCCCAGCATTTT. The chain combines TRBV28 with TRBJ1-5; no clear D. The CDR3 sequence is 15 residues long. Trimming removed 7 bases at V and 0 bases at J, with 13 bases between. Per the germline V gene, CDR1 is MDHEN and CDR2 is SYDVKM.

The chain joins TRBV6-5 to TRBJ2-1; 9 bases align to TRBD1. Germline V gene lookup returns CDR1 MNHEY and CDR2 SVGAGI. With 4 bases clipped from V and 6 bases from J, the junction kept 10 bases outside the gene matches. This CDR3 comprises 16 residues. Here the CDR3 DNA reads TGTGCCAGCAGTTCCCGAACGGGACAGGGCACCAATGAGCAGTTCTTC. Its protein product is CASSSRTGQGTNEQFF.

The chain links TRBV7-8 to TRBJ2-2; D gene ambiguous. The CDR3 runs to 16 residues. Germline lookup yields CDR1 SGHVS and CDR2 FQNEAQ. The CDR3 coding sequence is TGTGCGAGTCACCTCCTAGGCGGTTCGAACACCGGGGAGCTGTTTTTT. Its translation: CASHLLGGSNTGELFF.